This TCR beta chain was retrieved from a study of blood T cell repertoires in COVID-19. The wider study: Nucleic acid was either cDNA or gDNA, and it came from T cells, B-cell-depleted T cells, or PBMCs.

Per the original methods: Amplified reference gene primers provided the basis for estimating nucleated cell counts. Profiling relied on immunoSEQ multiplex PCR, and the TCRdb table lists in-frame clones only, not all of them. That table is the source of V, J and clone size, and D and trimming were worked out from the DNA. Of over 350,000 clones listed, around nine tenths are singletons. Donors were grouped by their self-reported clinical history. Symptom resolution, clearance, or two negative PCRs marked donors in Cohort 3 as recovered. V was cut by 4 bases and J by 5 bases, with 17 bases left in between. Germline lookup yields CDR1 MDHEN and CDR2 SYDVKM. This CDR3 has 16 amino acids.

This TCR was recovered from a woman aged 50 to 60 who had recovered from COVID-19. The sample was PBMCs or T cells enriched from blood (not recorded which). J is TRBJ2-2 and V is TRBV28; tentative D call: TRBD1 (6 bases). The CDR3 spells CASSSHSRGKTGELFF. CDR3 bases: TGTGCCAGCAGTTCGCATTCCAGGGGCAAAACCGGGGAGCTGTTTTTT.